Following are 18 T cell receptor beta chains from one sample sequenced in a study of shared clonotypes between healthy human individuals. Assay used: immunoSEQ multiplex PCR; TCRdb lists only in-frame clones, some missing. Of more than 450,000 clones in the sample, 75% to 85% were seen once. Sample: PBMCs. The receptors derive from a woman aged 40 to 50 in good health. Some clones in this sample may be carry-over from other donors' samples.

The genes are TRBV6-1 and TRBJ1-3; D possibly corresponds to TRBD1 (6 bases). Germline V lookup: CDR1 MNHNS, CDR2 SASEGT. Trimming left V 4 bases short and J 4 bases short, with 20 bases between. The CDR3 is 17 residues long. The CDR3 spells CASSAYRAVYSGNTIYF. The CDR3 DNA reads TGTGCCAGCAGTGCGTACAGGGCAGTTTATTCCGGAAACACCATATATTTT.

This chain joins TRBV5-3 and TRBJ1-3; TRBD1 is a possible D gene (6 bases). TRBV5-3 is given ORF status, its function remaining uncertain. The CDR3 sequence is 13 residues long. The V and J ends lost 6 bases and 4 bases respectively, with 11 bases between them. Written as DNA, the CDR3 is TGTGCCAGAACCACAGGGTTCGGAAACACCATATATTTT. Its translation is CARTTGFGNTIYF.

The chain recombines TRBV28 with TRBJ2-1; 9 nucleotides agree with TRBD2. CDR1 is MDHEN, CDR2 SYDVKM, per germline. V was pared by 4 bases and J by 10 bases, with 8 bases of the junction left unmatched. The CDR3 covers 14 residues. In DNA form, the CDR3 reads TGTGCCAGCAGTTATACTAGCGGGCTTTCCGAGCAGTTCTTC. Protein sequence: CASSYTSGLSEQFF.

The gene calls are TRBV27 and TRBJ1-4, with 7 bases that match TRBD1. J gave up 8 bases and V 5 bases, and 11 bases lay outside the gene matches. The germline CDR1 and CDR2 sequences are MNHEY and SMNVEV (reference sequence). CDR3 length: 15 residues. CDR3 bases: TGTGCCAGCAGTGCGGAAGGGACAGCGAACGAAAAACTGTTTTTT. This codes for CASSAEGTANEKLFF.

This clone came up once. This chain joins TRBV7-8 and TRBJ2-7; D is perhaps TRBD2 (5 bases). The germline V gene encodes CDR1 SGHVS and CDR2 FQNEAQ. The CDR3 consists of 14 residues. The V end lost 1 base, the J end lost 6 bases, and 13 bases lay between the germline ends. CDR3 in DNA: TGTGCCAGCAGCTTAGGGACTGCCTCGATCGAGCAGTACTTC. Translating it yields CASSLGTASIEQYF.

The chain recombines TRBV4-3 with TRBJ2-1, with 7 bases matching TRBD2. This CDR3 is built from 14 residues. CDR1 and CDR2 from the germline V gene are LGHNA and YSLEER. V lost 1 base to trimming and J lost 10 bases; unmatched junction nucleotides: 7. This chain's CDR3 is CASSQAPRAGEQFF. In nucleotides, the CDR3 is TGCGCCAGCAGCCAAGCACCAAGAGCGGGAGAGCAGTTCTTC.

The chain links TRBV9 to TRBJ2-1, with D perhaps assigned TRBD1 or TRBD2 (5 bases each). In germline, CDR1 is SGDLS, CDR2 YYNGEE. V lost 5 bases, J lost 7 bases, and 10 bases lay in between. This CDR3 is 12 amino acids long. CDR3: CASSGTRNEQFF. The CDR3 DNA follows: TGTGCCAGCAGTGGGACCCGGAATGAGCAGTTCTTC.

The CDR3 DNA follows: TGTGCCAGCAGCTTGGCCAGGGGGAGCGGGCGGAGCACAGATACGCAGTATTTT. This gives the protein CASSLARGSGRSTDTQYF. The chain is built from TRBV5-4 and TRBJ2-3, with a tentative D call TRBD1 (7 bases). Germline V gene data show CDR1 as SGHNT and CDR2 as YYREEE (reference sequence). The CDR3 extends over 18 amino acids. Between the trimmed V and J ends, which lost 0 bases and 0 bases, there was a span of 17 bases.

V usage is TRBV14 and J usage is TRBJ1-4; D is possibly TRBD1 (5 bases). The germline gives CDR1 SGHDN, CDR2 FVKESK. This CDR3 comprises 15 residues. The ends were cut back, 1 base at V and 6 bases at J, with 12 bases in the middle. This CDR3 reads CASSQGPGRYEKLFF. The CDR3 DNA sequence: TGTGCCAGCAGCCAAGGGCCGGGACGTTATGAAAAACTGTTTTTT.

This clone was seen more than once but under ten times. V gene TRBV10-3 combines with J gene TRBJ1-5; D unresolved. This CDR3 comprises 13 residues. V lost 8 bases and J lost 4, with 12 bases in between. Germline CDR1 reads ENHRY; CDR2 reads SYGVKD. CDR3 loop: CAIAKEDNQPQHF. The CDR3 DNA reads TGTGCCATCGCGAAGGAGGATAATCAGCCCCAGCATTTT.

For this clone: Other nucleotide sequences from this sample produce the same CDR3. The chain has TRBV5-1 and TRBJ2-7; the D is unclear. Deletions cut 0 bases from V and 4 bases from J, with 8 bases between. This CDR3 has 13 residues. In germline, CDR1 is SGHRS, CDR2 YFSETQ. CDR3 region: CASSLAPDYEQYF. The DNA of the CDR3 is TGCGCCAGCAGCTTGGCTCCCGATTACGAGCAGTACTTC.

The V gene is TRBV28, the J gene TRBJ1-2; the match to TRBD1 covers 8 bases. In germline, CDR1 is MDHEN, CDR2 SYDVKM. The CDR3 totals 14 residues. The junction had 4 bases not matched to a gene; V was cut back by 1 base and J by 6 bases. The CDR3 loop is CASSLSGGANGYTF. The CDR3 region has the DNA TGTGCCAGCAGTTTATCAGGGGGCGCGAATGGCTACACCTTC.

This rearrangement joins TRBV19 to TRBJ2-7; 9 nucleotides align to TRBD2. CDR3 length: 15 amino acids. CDR1 is LNHDA and CDR2 is SQIVND in the germline V gene (reference sequence). J gave up 2 bases and V 3 bases, and 5 bases lay outside the gene matches. CDR3 in DNA: TGTGCCAGTAGTATTGAGTCTAGCGGGACCTACGAGCAGTACTTC. It codes for CASSIESSGTYEQYF.

This chain joins TRBV29-1 and TRBJ2-3; tentatively, D is TRBD1 (6 bases). With 3 bases removed from V and 4 bases from J, the gap between germline ends came to 17 bases. The CDR3 sequence is 15 residues long. CDR1 and CDR2 from the germline V gene are SQVTM and ANQGSEA. The CDR3 DNA reads TGCAGCGTTGATTCGCCTCAGGGGCCCCCAGATACGCAGTATTTT. Amino acid sequence: CSVDSPQGPPDTQYF.

J is TRBJ1-2 and V is TRBV29-1; 7 positions agree with TRBD1. The CDR3 runs to 15 residues. V gave up 4 bases and J gave up 4 bases; unmatched junction bases: 12. Germline-derived CDR1 and CDR2 are SQVTM and ANQGSEA. The CDR3 nucleotides read TGCAGCGTTGGGGGGTCGGGACAGACGATCTATGGCTACACCTTC. Amino acid sequence: CSVGGSGQTIYGYTF.

This chain links TRBV5-1 with TRBJ2-1; TRBD2 matches at 8 bases. The CDR3 is made up of 16 amino acids. The germline CDR1 and CDR2 sequences are SGHRS and YFSETQ. V was clipped by 3 bases and J by 4 bases; unmatched bases: 9. CDR3 DNA sequence: TGCGCCAGCAGCTCTACTCCGGGAGGGATGTACAATGAGCAGTTCTTC. This codes for CASSSTPGGMYNEQFF.

The chain recombines TRBV5-1 with TRBJ2-6; 8 bases are a match to TRBD1. The germline gives CDR1 SGHRS, CDR2 YFSETQ. The CDR3 sequence is 18 residues long. With 0 bases clipped from V and 0 bases from J, the junction kept 5 bases outside the gene matches. The CDR3 DNA sequence: TGCGCCAGCAGCTTGGAGGGGACAGGCTTCTCTGGGGCCAACGTCCTGACTTTC. The encoded protein is CASSLEGTGFSGANVLTF.

To note about this clone: Other DNA sequences of this sample code for an identical CDR3. The rearrangement uses TRBV11-2 and TRBJ2-1; D is possibly TRBD1 (6 bases). Trimming left V 1 base short and J 1 base short, with 11 bases between. The germline V gene has CDR1 SGHAT and CDR2 FQNNGV. The CDR3 sequence is 16 residues long. This chain's CDR3 is CASSLGPGASYNEQFF. CDR3 in DNA: TGTGCCAGCAGCTTAGGACCAGGGGCTTCCTACAATGAGCAGTTCTTC. Variable domain in full (rest from reference TRBV11-2 and TRBJ2-1): EAGVAQSPRYKIIEKRQSVAFWCNPISGHATLYWYQQILGQGPKLLIQFQNNGVVDDSQLPKDRFSAERLKGVDSTLKIQPAKLEDSAVYLCASSLGPGASYNEQFFGPGTRLTVL.